This T cell receptor (beta chain) was observed in a study of blood T cell repertoires in COVID-19. The overall study: PBMCs, B-cell-depleted T cells, or T cells provided the cDNA or gDNA that made up the material.

The age range of participants was 18 to 89 years, with residence in under 30 US areas. Sequencing was performed with immunoSEQ multiplex PCR; in TCRdb, only in-frame clones are kept and a portion is missing. Of around 400,000 clones detected, under 90% appear once; the ten largest clones hold around 1.7%. The V and J ends lost 1 base and 0 bases respectively, with 10 bases between them. Germline assignment: CDR1 SGHRS and CDR2 YFSETQ. The CDR3 runs to 15 residues. The genes are TRBV5-1 and TRBJ1-2, with D unresolved. This clonotype was obtained from a woman in her thirties who had recovered from COVID-19. Sequenced: PBMCs or T cells enriched from blood (not recorded which). The CDR3: CASSLSGKANYGYTF. CDR3 DNA sequence: TGCGCCAGCAGCTTGTCAGGCAAAGCTAACTATGGCTACACCTTC.